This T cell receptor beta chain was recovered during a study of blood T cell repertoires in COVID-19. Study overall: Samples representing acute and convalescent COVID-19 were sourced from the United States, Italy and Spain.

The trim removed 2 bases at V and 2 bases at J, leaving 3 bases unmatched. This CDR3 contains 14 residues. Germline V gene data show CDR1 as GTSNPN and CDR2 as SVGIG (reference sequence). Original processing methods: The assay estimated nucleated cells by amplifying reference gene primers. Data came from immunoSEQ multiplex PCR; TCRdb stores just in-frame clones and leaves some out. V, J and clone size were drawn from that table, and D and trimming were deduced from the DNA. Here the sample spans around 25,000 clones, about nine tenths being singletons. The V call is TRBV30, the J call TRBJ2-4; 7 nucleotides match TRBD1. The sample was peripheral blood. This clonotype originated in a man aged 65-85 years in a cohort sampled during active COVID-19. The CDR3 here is CAWSKDRTKNIQYF. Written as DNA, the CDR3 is TGTGCCTGGAGTAAGGACAGGACCAAAAACATTCAGTACTTC.